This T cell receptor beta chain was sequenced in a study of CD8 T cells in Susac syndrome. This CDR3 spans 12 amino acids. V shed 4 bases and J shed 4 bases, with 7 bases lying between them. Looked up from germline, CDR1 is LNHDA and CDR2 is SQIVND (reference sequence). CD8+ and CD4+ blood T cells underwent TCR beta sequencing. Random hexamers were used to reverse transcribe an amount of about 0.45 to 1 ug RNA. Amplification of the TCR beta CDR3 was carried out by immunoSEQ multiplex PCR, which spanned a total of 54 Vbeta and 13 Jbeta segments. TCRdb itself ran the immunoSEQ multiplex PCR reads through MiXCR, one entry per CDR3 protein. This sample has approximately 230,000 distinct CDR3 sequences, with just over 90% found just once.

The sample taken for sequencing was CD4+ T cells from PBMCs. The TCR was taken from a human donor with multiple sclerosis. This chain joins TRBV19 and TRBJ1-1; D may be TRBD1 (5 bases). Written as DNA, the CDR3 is TGTGCCAGTAGTACAGGGAGCACTGAAGCTTTCTTT. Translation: CASSTGSTEAFF.